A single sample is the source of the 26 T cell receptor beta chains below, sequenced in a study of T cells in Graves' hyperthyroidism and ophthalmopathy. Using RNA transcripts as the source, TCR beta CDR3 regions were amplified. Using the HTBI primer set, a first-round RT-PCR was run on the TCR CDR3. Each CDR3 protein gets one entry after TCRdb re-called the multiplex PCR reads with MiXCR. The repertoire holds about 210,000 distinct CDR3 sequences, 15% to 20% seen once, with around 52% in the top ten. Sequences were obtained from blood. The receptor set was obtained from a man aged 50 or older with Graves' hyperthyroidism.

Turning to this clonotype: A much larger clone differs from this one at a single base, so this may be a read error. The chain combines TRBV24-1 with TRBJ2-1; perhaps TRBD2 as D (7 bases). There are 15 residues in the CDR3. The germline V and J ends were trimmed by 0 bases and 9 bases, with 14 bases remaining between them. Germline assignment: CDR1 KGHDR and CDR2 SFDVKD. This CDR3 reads CATSDLWGRGAEQFF. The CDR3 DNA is TGTGCCACCAGTGATTTGTGGGGCCGGGGGGCTGAGCAGTTCTTC.

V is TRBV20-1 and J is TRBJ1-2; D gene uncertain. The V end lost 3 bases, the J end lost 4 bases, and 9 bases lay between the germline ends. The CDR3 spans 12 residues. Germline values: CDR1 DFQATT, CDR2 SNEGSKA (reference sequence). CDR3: CSASLESYGYTF. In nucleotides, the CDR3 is TGCAGTGCTAGTCTTGAATCCTATGGCTACACCTTC.

CDR3: CASSGTSGRFGETQYF. The CDR3, as DNA: TGCGCCAGCAGCGGTACTAGCGGGAGGTTTGGAGAGACCCAGTACTTC. The chain has TRBV5-1 and TRBJ2-5; TRBD2 matches 12 bases. V was clipped by 4 bases and J by 4 bases; unmatched bases: 8. This CDR3 is 16 amino acids long. The germline gives CDR1 SGHRS, CDR2 YFSETQ.

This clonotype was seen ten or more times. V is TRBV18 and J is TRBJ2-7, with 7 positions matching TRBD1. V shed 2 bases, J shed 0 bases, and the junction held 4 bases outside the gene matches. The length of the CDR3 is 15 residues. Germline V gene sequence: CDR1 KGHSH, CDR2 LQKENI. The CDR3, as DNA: TGTGCCAGCTCACCAGTGGCAGGGGGCTCCTACGAGCAGTACTTC. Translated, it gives CASSPVAGGSYEQYF.

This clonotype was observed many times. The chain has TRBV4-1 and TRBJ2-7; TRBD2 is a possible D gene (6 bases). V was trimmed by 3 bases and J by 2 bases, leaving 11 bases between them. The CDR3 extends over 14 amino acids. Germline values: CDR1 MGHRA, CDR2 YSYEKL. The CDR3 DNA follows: TGCGCCAGCAGCCAGACGGGAGCCGCCTACGAGCAGTACTTC. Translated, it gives CASSQTGAAYEQYF.

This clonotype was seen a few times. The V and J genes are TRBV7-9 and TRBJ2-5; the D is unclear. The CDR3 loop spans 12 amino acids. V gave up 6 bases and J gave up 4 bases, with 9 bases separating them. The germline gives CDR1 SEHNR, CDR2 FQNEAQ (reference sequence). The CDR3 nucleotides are TGTGCCAGCAGTGAATACGGAGAGACCCAGTACTTC. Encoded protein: CASSEYGETQYF.

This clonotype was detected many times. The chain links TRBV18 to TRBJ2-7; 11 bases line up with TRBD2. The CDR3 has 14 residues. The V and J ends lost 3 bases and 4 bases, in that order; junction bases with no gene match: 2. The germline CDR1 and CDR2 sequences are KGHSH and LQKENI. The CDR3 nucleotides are TGTGCCAGCTCACCGACTAGCGGGGAGTACGAGCAGTACTTC. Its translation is CASSPTSGEYEQYF. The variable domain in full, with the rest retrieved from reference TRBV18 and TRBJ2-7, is NAGVMQNPRHLVRRRGQEARLRCSPMKGHSHVYWYRQLPEEGLKFMVYLQKENIIDESGMPKERFSAEFPKEGPSILRIQQVVRGDSAAYFCASSPTSGEYEQYFGPGTRLTVT.

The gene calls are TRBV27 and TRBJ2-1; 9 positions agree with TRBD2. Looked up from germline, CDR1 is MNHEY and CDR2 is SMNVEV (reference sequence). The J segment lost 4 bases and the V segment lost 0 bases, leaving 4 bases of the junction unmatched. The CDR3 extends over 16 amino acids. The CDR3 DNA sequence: TGTGCCAGCAGTTTATCTCTAGCGGGATTATACAATGAGCAGTTCTTC. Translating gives CASSLSLAGLYNEQFF.

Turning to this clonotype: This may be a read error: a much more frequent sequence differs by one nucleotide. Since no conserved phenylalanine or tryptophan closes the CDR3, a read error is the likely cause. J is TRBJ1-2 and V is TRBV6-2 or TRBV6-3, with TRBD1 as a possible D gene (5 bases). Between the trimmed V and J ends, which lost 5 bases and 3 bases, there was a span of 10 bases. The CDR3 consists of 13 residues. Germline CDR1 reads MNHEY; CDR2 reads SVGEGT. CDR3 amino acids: CASSLGLDYGYTL. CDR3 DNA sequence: TGTGCCAGCAGTCTGGGACTTGACTATGGCTACACCCTC.

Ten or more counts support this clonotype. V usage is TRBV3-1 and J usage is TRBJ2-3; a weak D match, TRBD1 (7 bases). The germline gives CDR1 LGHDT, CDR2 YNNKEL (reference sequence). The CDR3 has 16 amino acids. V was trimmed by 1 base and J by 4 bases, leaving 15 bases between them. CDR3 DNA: TGTGCCAGCAGCCAAGCCGGGGGACAGTGGGCAGATACGCAGTATTTT. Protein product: CASSQAGGQWADTQYF.

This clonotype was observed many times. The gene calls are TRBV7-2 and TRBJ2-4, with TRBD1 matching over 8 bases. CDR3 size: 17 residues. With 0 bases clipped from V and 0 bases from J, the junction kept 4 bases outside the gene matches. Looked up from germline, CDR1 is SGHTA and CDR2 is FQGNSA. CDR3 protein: CASSLAQGQGAKNIQYF. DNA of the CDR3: TGTGCCAGCAGCTTAGCGCAAGGACAGGGAGCCAAAAACATTCAGTACTTC.

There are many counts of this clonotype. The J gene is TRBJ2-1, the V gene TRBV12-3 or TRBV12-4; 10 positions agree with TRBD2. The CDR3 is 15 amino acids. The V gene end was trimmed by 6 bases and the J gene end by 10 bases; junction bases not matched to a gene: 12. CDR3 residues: CASRQLAGSEDEQFF. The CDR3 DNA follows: TGTGCCAGCAGACAACTAGCGGGGAGTGAGGACGAGCAGTTCTTC.

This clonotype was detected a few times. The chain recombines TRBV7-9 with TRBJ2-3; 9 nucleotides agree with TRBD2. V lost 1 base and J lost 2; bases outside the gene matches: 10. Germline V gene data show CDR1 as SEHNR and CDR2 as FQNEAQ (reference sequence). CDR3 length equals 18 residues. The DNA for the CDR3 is TGTGCCAGCAGCTTAGGACTAGCGGCAACCCGACTCACAGATACGCAGTATTTT. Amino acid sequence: CASSLGLAATRLTDTQYF.

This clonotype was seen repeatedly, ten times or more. The CDR3: CAIASKETQYF. The CDR3 DNA reads TGTGCCATCGCATCGAAAGAGACCCAGTACTTC. V is TRBV10-3 and J is TRBJ2-5; no definite D call. V was cut by 8 bases and J by 3 bases, with 7 bases left in between. Germline V gene lookup returns CDR1 ENHRY and CDR2 SYGVKD. The CDR3 totals 11 residues.

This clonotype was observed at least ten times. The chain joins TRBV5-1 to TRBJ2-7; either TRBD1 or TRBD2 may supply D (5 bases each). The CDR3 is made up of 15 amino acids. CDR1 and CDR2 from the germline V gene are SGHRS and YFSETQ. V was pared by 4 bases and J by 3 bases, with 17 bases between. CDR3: CASSIGTGTIYEQYF. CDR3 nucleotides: TGCGCCAGCAGCATTGGGACCGGGACGATCTACGAGCAGTACTTC. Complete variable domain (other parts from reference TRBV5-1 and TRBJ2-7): KAGVTQTPRYLIKTRGQQVTLSCSPISGHRSVSWYQQTPGQGLQFLFEYFSETQRNKGNFPGRFSGRQFSNSRSEMNVSTLELGDSALYLCASSIGTGTIYEQYFGPGTRLTVT.

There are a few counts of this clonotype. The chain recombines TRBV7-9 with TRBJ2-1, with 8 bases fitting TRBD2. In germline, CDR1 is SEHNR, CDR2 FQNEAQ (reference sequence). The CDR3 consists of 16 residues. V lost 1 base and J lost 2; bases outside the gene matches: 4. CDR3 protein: CASSLGVGRAYNEQFF. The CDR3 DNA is TGTGCCAGCAGCTTAGGCGTCGGGAGGGCCTACAATGAGCAGTTCTTC.

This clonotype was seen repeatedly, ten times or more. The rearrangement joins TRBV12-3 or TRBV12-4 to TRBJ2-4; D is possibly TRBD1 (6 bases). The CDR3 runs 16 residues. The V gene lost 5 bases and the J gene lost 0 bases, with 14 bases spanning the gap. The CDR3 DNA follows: TGTGCCAGCAGTCCAGGGAACAGGGTAGCCAAAAACATTCAGTACTTC. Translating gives CASSPGNRVAKNIQYF.

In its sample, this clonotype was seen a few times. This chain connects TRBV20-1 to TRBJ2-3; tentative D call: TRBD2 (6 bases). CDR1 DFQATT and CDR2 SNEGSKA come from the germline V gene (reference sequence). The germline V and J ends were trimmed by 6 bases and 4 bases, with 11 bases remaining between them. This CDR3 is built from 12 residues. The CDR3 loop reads CSARRRADTQYF. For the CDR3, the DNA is TGCAGTGCGCGGCGGAGGGCAGATACGCAGTATTTT.

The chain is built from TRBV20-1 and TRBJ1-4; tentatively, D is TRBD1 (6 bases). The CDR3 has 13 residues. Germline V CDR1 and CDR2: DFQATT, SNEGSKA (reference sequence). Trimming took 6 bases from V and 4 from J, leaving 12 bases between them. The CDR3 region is CSASTGNNEKLFF. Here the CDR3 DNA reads TGCAGTGCCTCGACAGGCAATAATGAAAAACTGTTTTTT.

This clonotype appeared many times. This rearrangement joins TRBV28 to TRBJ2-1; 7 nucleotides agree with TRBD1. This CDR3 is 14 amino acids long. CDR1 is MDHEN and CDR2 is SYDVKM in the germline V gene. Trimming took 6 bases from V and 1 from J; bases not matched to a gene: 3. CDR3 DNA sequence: TGTGCCAGCAGAAGGGGGCCTTCCTACAATGAGCAGTTCTTC. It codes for CASRRGPSYNEQFF.

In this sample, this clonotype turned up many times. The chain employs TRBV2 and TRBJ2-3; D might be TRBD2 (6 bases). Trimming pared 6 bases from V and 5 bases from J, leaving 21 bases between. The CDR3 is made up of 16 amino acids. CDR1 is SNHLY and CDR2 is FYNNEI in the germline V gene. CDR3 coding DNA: TGTGCCAGCAGCGCCCAGGGCGGGAATTTATTAGATACGCAGTATTTT. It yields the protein CASSAQGGNLLDTQYF.

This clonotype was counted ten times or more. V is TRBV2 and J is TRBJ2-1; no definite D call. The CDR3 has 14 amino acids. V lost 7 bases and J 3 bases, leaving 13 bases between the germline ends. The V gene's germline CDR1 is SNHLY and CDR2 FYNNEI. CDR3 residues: CASKTNPNYNEQFF. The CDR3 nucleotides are TGTGCCAGCAAAACTAACCCTAACTACAATGAGCAGTTCTTC.

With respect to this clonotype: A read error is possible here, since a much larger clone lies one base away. The CDR3, as DNA: TGTGCCTGGAGTGTACCTCCACTAGCGAGAAAGGGCCATGAGCGGTTCTTC. Its protein product is CAWSVPPLARKGHERFF. This chain links TRBV30 with TRBJ2-1; 7 bases are shared with TRBD2. Germline lookup yields CDR1 GTSNPN and CDR2 SVGIG (reference sequence). CDR3 length: 17 residues. The whole variable domain, remainder taken from reference TRBV30 and TRBJ2-1, is SQTIHQWPATLVQPVGSPLSLECTVEGTSNPNLYWYRQAAGRGLQLLFYSVGIGQISSEVPQNLSASRPQDRQFILSSKKLLLSDSGFYLCAWSVPPLARKGHERFFGPGTRLTVL.

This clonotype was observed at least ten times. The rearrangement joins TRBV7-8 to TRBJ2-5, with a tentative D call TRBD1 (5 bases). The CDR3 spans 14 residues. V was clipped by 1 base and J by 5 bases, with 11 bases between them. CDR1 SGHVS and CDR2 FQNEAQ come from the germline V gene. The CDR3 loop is CASSLGWGRETQYF. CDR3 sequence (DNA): TGTGCCAGCAGCTTAGGCTGGGGCCGGGAGACCCAGTACTTC.

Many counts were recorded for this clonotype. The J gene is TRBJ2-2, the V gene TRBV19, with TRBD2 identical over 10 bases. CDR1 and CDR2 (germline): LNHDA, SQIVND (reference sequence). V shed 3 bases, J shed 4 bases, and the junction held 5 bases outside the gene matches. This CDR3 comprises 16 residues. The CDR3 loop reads CASSILSGRATGELFF. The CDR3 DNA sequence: TGTGCCAGTAGTATCTTGAGCGGGAGGGCCACCGGGGAGCTGTTTTTT.

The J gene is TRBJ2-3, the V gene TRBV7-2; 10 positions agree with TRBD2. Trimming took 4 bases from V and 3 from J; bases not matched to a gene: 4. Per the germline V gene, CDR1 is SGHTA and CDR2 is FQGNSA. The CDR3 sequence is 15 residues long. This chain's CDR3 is CASSSAGGGTDTQYF. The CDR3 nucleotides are TGTGCCAGCAGCTCAGCGGGAGGGGGGACAGATACGCAGTATTTT.